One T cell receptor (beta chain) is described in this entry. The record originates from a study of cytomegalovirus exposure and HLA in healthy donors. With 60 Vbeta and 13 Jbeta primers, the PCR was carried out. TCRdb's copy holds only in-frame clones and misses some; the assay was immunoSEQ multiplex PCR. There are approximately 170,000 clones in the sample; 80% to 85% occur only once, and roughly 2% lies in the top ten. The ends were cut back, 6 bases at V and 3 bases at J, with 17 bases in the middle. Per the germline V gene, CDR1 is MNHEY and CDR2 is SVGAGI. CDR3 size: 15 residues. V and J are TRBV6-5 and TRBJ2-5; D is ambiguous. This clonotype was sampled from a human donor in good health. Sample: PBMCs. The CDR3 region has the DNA TGTGCCAGCAGAGCCCTCCAGTTTGAGGAAGAGACCCAGTACTTC. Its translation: CASRALQFEEETQYF.